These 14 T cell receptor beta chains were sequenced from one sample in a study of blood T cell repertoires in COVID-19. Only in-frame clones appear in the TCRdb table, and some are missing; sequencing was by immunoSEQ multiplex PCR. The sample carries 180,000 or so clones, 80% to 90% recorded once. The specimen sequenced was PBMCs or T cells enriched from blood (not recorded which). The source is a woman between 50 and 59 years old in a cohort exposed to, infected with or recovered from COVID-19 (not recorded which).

CDR3 sequence: CSVSLERDEQFF. The CDR3 region has the DNA TGCAGCGTTTCCCTGGAGCGCGATGAGCAGTTCTTC. The chain has TRBV29-1 and TRBJ2-1; D gene uncertain. Trimming removed 5 bases at V and 8 bases at J, with 13 bases between. Germline V CDR1 and CDR2: SQVTM, ANQGSEA. The CDR3 has 12 amino acids.

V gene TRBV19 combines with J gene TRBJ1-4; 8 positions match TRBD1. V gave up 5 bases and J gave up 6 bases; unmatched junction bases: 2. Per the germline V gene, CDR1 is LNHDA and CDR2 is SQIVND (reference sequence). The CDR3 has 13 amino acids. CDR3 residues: CASSVGQDEKLFF. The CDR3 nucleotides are TGTGCCAGTAGTGTGGGACAGGATGAAAAACTGTTTTTT.

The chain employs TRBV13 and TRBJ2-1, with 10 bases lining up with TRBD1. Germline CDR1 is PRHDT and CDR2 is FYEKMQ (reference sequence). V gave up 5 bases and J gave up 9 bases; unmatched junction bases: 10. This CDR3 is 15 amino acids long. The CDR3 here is CASSPHDRGPGEQFF. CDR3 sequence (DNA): TGTGCCAGCAGCCCTCATGACAGGGGGCCTGGTGAGCAGTTCTTC.

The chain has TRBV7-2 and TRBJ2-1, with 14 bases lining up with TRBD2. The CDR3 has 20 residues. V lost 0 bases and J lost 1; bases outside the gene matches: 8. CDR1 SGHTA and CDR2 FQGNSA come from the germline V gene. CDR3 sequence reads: CASSLARLAGGQGSYNEQFF. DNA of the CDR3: TGTGCCAGCAGCTTAGCCCGACTAGCGGGAGGGCAAGGGTCCTACAATGAGCAGTTCTTC.

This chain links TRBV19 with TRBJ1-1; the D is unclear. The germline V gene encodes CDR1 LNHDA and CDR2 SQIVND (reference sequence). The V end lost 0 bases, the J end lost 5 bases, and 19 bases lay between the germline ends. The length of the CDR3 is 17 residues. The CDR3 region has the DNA TGTGCCAGTAGTATAGAGGGAGGTACGCCCGGTCAGACTGAAGCTTTCTTT. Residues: CASSIEGGTPGQTEAFF.

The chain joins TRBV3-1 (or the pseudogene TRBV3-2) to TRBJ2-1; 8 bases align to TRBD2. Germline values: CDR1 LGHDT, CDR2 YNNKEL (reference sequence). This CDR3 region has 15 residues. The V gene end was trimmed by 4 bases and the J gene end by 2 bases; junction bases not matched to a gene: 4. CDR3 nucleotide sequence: TGTGCCAGCAGCCGAAGAGCGGGGGCCTACAATGAGCAGTTCTTC. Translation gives CASSRRAGAYNEQFF.

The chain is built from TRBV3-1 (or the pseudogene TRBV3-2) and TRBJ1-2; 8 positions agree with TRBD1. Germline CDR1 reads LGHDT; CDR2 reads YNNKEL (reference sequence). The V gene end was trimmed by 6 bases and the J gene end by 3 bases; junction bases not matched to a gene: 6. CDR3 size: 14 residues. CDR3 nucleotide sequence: TGTGCCAGCAGTCTTGGACAGGGTGACTATGGCTACACCTTC. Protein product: CASSLGQGDYGYTF.

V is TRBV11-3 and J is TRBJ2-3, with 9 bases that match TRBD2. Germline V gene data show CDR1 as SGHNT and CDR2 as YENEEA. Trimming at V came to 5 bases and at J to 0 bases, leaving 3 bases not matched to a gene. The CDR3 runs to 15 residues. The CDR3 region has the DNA TGTGCCAGCAGCCAGAGCGGGGGGAGCACAGATACGCAGTATTTT. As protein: CASSQSGGSTDTQYF.

CDR3 DNA: TGTGCCAGCAGTCGTCGGGACAGGGGGCATCACGAGCAGTACTTC. Translation gives CASSRRDRGHHEQYF. This chain joins TRBV7-9 and TRBJ2-7, with 12 bases that match TRBD1. The trim removed 6 bases at V and 5 bases at J, leaving 8 bases unmatched. The CDR3 sequence is 15 residues long. Germline loops: CDR1 SEHNR, CDR2 FQNEAQ (reference sequence).

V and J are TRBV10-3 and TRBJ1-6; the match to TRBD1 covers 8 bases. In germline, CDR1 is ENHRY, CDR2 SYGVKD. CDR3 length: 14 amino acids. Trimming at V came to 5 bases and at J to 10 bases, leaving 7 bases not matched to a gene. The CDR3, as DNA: TGTGCCATCAGTTCGACAGGGGAGAACTCACCCCTCCACTTT. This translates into CAISSTGENSPLHF.

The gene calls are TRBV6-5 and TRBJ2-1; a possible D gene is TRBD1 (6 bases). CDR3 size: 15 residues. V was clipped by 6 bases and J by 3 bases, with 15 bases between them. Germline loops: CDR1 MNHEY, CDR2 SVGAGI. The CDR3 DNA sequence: TGTGCCAGCAGCCGCGGACAGAGCAACTACAATGAGCAGTTCTTC. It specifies CASSRGQSNYNEQFF.

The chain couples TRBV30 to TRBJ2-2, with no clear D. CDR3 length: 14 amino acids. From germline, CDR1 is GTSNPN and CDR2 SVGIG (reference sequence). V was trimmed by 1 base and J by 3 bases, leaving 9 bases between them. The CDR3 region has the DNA TGTGCCTGGAGTGCCTCAGGCGACACCGGGGAGCTGTTTTTT. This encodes CAWSASGDTGELFF.

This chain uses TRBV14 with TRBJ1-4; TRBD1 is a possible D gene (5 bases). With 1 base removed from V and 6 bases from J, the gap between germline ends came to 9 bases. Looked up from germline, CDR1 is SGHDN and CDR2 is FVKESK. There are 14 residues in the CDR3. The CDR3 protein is CASSQGGAHEKLFF. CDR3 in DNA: TGTGCCAGCAGCCAAGGGGGCGCCCATGAAAAACTGTTTTTT.

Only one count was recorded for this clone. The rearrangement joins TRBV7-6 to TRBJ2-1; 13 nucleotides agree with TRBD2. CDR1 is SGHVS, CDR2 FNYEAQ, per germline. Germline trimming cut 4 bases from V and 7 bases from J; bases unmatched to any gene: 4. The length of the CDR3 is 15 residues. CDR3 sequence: CASSSTSGRANEQFF. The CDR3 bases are TGTGCCAGCAGCTCAACTAGCGGGAGGGCAAATGAGCAGTTCTTC.